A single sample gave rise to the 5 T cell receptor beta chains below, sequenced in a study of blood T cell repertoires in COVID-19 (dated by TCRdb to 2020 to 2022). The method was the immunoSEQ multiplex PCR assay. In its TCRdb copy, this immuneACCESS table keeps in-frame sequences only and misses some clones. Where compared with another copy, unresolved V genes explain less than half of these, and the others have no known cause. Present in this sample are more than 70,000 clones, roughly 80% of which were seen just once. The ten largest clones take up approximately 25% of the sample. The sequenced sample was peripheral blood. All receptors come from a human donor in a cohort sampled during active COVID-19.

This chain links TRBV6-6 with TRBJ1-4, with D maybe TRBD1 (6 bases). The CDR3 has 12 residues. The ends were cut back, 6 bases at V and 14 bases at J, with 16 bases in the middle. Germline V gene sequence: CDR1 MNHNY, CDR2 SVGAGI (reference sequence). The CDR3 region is CASSQDRKGLFF. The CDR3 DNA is TGTGCCAGCAGCCAAGACAGGAAGGGCCTGTTTTTT.

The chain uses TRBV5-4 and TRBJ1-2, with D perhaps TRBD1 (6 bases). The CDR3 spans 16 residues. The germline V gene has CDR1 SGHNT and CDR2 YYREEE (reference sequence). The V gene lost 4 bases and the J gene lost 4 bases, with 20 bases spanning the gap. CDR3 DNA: TGTGCCAGCAGCGTAGGGGGGGCTGCCCGACTCTATGGCTACACCTTC. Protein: CASSVGGAARLYGYTF.

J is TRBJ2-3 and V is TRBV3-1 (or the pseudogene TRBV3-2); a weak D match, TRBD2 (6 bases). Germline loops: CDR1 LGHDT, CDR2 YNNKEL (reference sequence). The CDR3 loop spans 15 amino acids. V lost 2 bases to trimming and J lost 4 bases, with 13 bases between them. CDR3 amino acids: CASSQTGVGADTQYF. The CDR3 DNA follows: TGTGCCAGCAGCCAAACGGGGGTGGGTGCAGATACGCAGTATTTT.

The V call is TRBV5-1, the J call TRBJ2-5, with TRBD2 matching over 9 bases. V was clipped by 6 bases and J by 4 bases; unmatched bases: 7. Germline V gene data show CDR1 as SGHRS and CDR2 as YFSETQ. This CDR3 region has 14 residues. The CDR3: CASTAGGRGETQYF. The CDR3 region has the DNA TGCGCCAGCACCGCGGGGGGGCGAGGAGAGACCCAGTACTTC. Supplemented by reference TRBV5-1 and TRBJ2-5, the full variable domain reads KAGVTQTPRYLIKTRGQQVTLSCSPISGHRSVSWYQQTPGQGLQFLFEYFSETQRNKGNFPGRFSGRQFSNSRSEMNVSTLELGDSALYLCASTAGGRGETQYFGPGTRLLVL.

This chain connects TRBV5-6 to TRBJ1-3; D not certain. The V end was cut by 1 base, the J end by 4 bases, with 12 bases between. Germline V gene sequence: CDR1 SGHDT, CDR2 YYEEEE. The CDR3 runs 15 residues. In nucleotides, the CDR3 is TGTGCCAGCAGCTTGAACGTGGTAGTGGGAAACACCATATATTTT. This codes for CASSLNVVVGNTIYF.